This T cell receptor (beta chain) emerged from a study of early T cells in non-severe SARS-CoV-2 infection. Study-wide background: Sequencing used unsorted whole-blood bulk RNA, so chains lack pairing.

General study findings and limits: A preference for anti-spike CD8 responses marked VDJdb matching, which missed private and CD4 specificities.

This clonotype showed up just a few times. Its antigen is unknown. Unique molecular identifiers were attached to individual cDNA molecules. TCRdb reanalysed the 5' RACE reads using MiXCR and keeps one entry per CDR3 protein. The data hold 77,000 or so distinct CDR3 sequences, with about 14% observed a single time. This clonotype was sampled from an adult who was a healthcare worker with PCR-confirmed SARS-CoV-2 infection or an uninfected control (not recorded which). This specimen consisted of whole blood, obtained at baseline.

In nucleotides, the CDR3 is TGCAGTGCTAGAAAGGGCTACTCCCCCAGCTCCTACAATGAGCAGTTCTTC. Its translation is CSARKGYSPSSYNEQFF. V is TRBV20-1 and J is TRBJ2-1; D call uncertain. This CDR3 is built from 17 residues. The V and J ends lost 2 bases and 0 bases respectively, with 17 bases between them. Germline values: CDR1 DFQATT, CDR2 SNEGSKA (reference sequence).